One sample yielded the 8 T cell receptor beta chains listed below, sequenced in a study of cytomegalovirus exposure and HLA in healthy donors. The study ran its PCR with 60 Vbeta and 13 Jbeta primers. TCRdb's table, derived via immunoSEQ multiplex PCR, lists solely in-frame clones and lacks some. The table lists about 110,000 clones, approximately 82% of them singletons. The sequenced material came from PBMCs. The receptors come from a man aged 25-45 years in good health and CMV-seropositive.

The V gene is TRBV30, the J gene TRBJ2-2, with D possibly matching TRBD1 (6 bases). V lost 5 bases and J lost 1, with 8 bases in between. This CDR3 spans 13 amino acids. In germline, CDR1 is GTSNPN, CDR2 SVGIG (reference sequence). The CDR3 DNA sequence: TGTGCCTGGGGACAGATGAACACCGGGGAGCTGTTTTTT. This gives the protein CAWGQMNTGELFF.

The genes are TRBV19 and TRBJ2-7; 11 bases match TRBD1. Trimming at V came to 4 bases and at J to 6 bases, leaving 5 bases not matched to a gene. CDR1 and CDR2 from the germline V gene are LNHDA and SQIVND (reference sequence). This CDR3 region has 14 residues. In nucleotides, the CDR3 is TGTGCCAGTAGTACCTGGACAGGGGGCGGCGAGCAGTACTTC. Translated: CASSTWTGGGEQYF.

Only one count was recorded for this clone. The chain recombines TRBV11-2 with TRBJ2-2; tentative D call: TRBD2 (5 bases). Germline V gene lookup returns CDR1 SGHAT and CDR2 FQNNGV. There are 15 residues in the CDR3. V lost 5 bases and J lost 6, with 16 bases in between. As DNA, the CDR3 is TGTGCCAGCAGCGTTCTGCGGGTCCCCTCCGGGGAGCTGTTTTTT. Amino acids: CASSVLRVPSGELFF.

The chain has TRBV7-2 and TRBJ2-3, with D possibly matching TRBD2 (5 bases). Germline V lookup: CDR1 SGHTA, CDR2 FQGNSA. V was trimmed by 5 bases and J by 6 bases, leaving 9 bases between them. The CDR3 has 12 amino acids. The CDR3 bases are TGTGCCAGCAGCCCCCGAGGGGATACGCAGTATTTT. Residues: CASSPRGDTQYF.

The chain links TRBV28 to TRBJ2-7; D possibly corresponds to TRBD1 (6 bases). V was cut by 6 bases and J by 2 bases, with 17 bases left in between. The length of the CDR3 is 15 residues. CDR1 and CDR2 (germline): MDHEN, SYDVKM. The CDR3 region has the DNA TGTGCCAGCAGACCAGGGACACGTTTTACCTACGAGCAGTACTTC. Encoded protein: CASRPGTRFTYEQYF.

This clone has just one count. At one boundary the junction diverges from the germline segment, which might be a read error. This chain joins TRBV5-6 and TRBJ2-5; perhaps TRBD1 as D (6 bases). Germline V gene sequence: CDR1 SGHDT, CDR2 YYEEEE. CDR3 length: 11 residues. The CDR3 sequence is CASSLGTSTHF. The CDR3 nucleotides are TGTGCCAGCAGCTTAGGGACAAGTACGCACTTC.

V is TRBV7-8 and J is TRBJ1-3; tentatively, D is TRBD1 (6 bases). The CDR3 spans 15 residues. In germline, CDR1 is SGHVS, CDR2 FQNEAQ. Trimming cost V 5 bases and J 7 bases, with 18 bases left between them. In nucleotides, the CDR3 is TGTGCCAGCAGCCTTACCACAGGGAATAGGAACACCATATATTTT. Residues: CASSLTTGNRNTIYF.

V gene TRBV2 combines with J gene TRBJ1-4, with 8 nucleotides matching TRBD1. The CDR3 is 17 residues long. V shed 2 bases and J 0 bases; nucleotides not matched to a gene: 5. Per the germline V gene, CDR1 is SNHLY and CDR2 is FYNNEI. CDR3: CASSESRTGPTNEKLFF. CDR3 coding DNA: TGTGCCAGCAGTGAATCCAGGACAGGGCCAACTAATGAAAAACTGTTTTTT.